This TCR beta chain was identified during a study of CD8 T cells in Susac syndrome. Both CD4+ and CD8+ T cells were negatively isolated, and TEMRA cells underwent FACS enrichment. RNA totalling roughly 0.45 to 1 ug underwent reverse transcription with random hexamers. A multiplex approach, immunoSEQ multiplex PCR, amplified TCR beta CDR3 across 54 Vbeta and 13 Jbeta. TCRdb called the immunoSEQ multiplex PCR reads again in MiXCR, with one record for every CDR3 protein. The sample carries roughly 200,000 distinct CDR3 sequences, about 95% recorded once. Losses at the gene ends were 5 bases for V and 3 bases for J; bases not matched to a gene: 6. Germline CDR1 is SGHTA and CDR2 is FQGNSA. CDR3 size: 14 residues.

The TCR sequence derives from a human donor in good health. The sequenced sample was CD4+ T cells from PBMCs. The rearrangement uses TRBV7-2 and TRBJ2-5; 7 bases are a match to TRBD1. The CDR3 spells CASSRGGLEETQYF. The CDR3 coding sequence is TGTGCCAGCAGCCGAGGGGGCCTCGAAGAGACCCAGTACTTC.